Below are 10 T cell receptor beta chains sequenced from a single sample in a study of OX40 agonist ivuxolimab in advanced cancers. Library creation used the immunoSEQ multiplex PCR assay. TCRdb's version of the immuneACCESS table is confined to in-frame rearrangements and falls short of the full clone set. An unresolved V gene accounts for under half of the shortfall where checked; the remainder is of unknown origin. In all, the sample holds around 150,000 clones, and approximately 90% of those were seen once. The top ten clones comprise 1.1% of the sample. The sample consisted of CD4+ or CD8+ T cells sorted from blood, taken in a trial of the OX40 agonist ivuxolimab. The origin of the receptors is an adult with an advanced solid tumor such as melanoma, head and neck, liver or kidney cancer.

The chain links TRBV7-9 to TRBJ1-3; D unclear. Looked up from germline, CDR1 is SEHNR and CDR2 is FQNEAQ (reference sequence). Trimming removed 5 bases from V and 7 bases from J, with 15 bases in between. The CDR3 consists of 14 residues. CDR3 sequence: CASSRGLPVNTIYF. The CDR3 nucleotides read TGTGCCAGCAGCCGAGGACTGCCCGTCAACACCATATATTTT.

This chain links TRBV27 with TRBJ2-3; no clear D gene. V lost 3 bases and J 6 bases, leaving 19 bases between the germline ends. There are 16 residues in the CDR3. The germline CDR1 and CDR2 sequences are MNHEY and SMNVEV (reference sequence). CDR3 bases: TGTGCCAGCAGTTTCTACGTCAGCCCCGGGTCGGATACGCAGTATTTT. Translating it yields CASSFYVSPGSDTQYF.

The CDR3 nucleotides are TGTGCCAGCAAGGTTGGGGGGGGCGCGAGCTCCTACGAGCAGTACTTC. This codes for CASKVGGGASSYEQYF. The chain recombines TRBV27 with TRBJ2-7, with a weak D call TRBD2 (7 bases). This CDR3 is 16 amino acids long. Germline V gene lookup returns CDR1 MNHEY and CDR2 SMNVEV (reference sequence). V was clipped by 7 bases and J by 0 bases, with 19 bases between them.

This rearrangement joins TRBV30 to TRBJ1-5; a weak D match, TRBD1 (5 bases). CDR1 is GTSNPN, CDR2 SVGIG, per germline (reference sequence). The V gene lost 4 bases and the J gene lost 2 bases, with 18 bases spanning the gap. This CDR3 region has 16 residues. The CDR3 region is CAWTPGPSGGNQPQHF. The DNA for the CDR3 is TGTGCCTGGACCCCGGGGCCTTCCGGGGGCAATCAGCCCCAGCATTTT. Combining the CDR3 with reference TRBV30 and TRBJ1-5 gives the whole variable domain SQTIHQWPATLVQPVGSPLSLECTVEGTSNPNLYWYRQAAGRGLQLLFYSVGIGQISSEVPQNLSASRPQDRQFILSSKKLLLSDSGFYLCAWTPGPSGGNQPQHFGDGTRLSIL.

The J gene is TRBJ2-1, the V gene TRBV4-3; 8 bases agree with TRBD1. Germline CDR1 reads LGHNA; CDR2 reads YSLEER. This CDR3 contains 15 residues. J lost 12 bases, V lost 4 bases, and 14 bases had no gene match. The DNA of the CDR3 is TGCGCCAGCAGCCCGTACGGACAGGGCCTAGGGGTGCAGTTCTTC. Residues: CASSPYGQGLGVQFF.

The V call is TRBV5-1, the J call TRBJ2-1; the D is unclear. The CDR3 length is 14 residues. Between the trimmed V and J ends, which lost 0 bases and 5 bases, there was a span of 9 bases. The germline CDR1 and CDR2 sequences are SGHRS and YFSETQ. The CDR3: CASSLVWGNNEQFF. CDR3 sequence (DNA): TGCGCCAGCAGCTTGGTCTGGGGAAACAATGAGCAGTTCTTC.

J is TRBJ2-2 and V is TRBV30; TRBD2 matches at 9 bases. This CDR3 spans 14 amino acids. V was pared by 6 bases and J by 3 bases, with 5 bases of the junction left unmatched. Germline V gives CDR1 GTSNPN, CDR2 SVGIG (reference sequence). The CDR3 here is CACPGLAYTGELFF. CDR3 in DNA: TGTGCCTGCCCGGGACTAGCCTACACCGGGGAGCTGTTTTTT.

This clone was seen a few times. This chain links TRBV6-5 with TRBJ2-7, with TRBD1 matching over 9 bases. Germline V gene data show CDR1 as MNHEY and CDR2 as SVGAGI. The V and J ends lost 1 base and 5 bases, in that order; junction bases with no gene match: 6. The CDR3 covers 15 residues. CDR3 nucleotide sequence: TGTGCCAGCAGTTACTTTGGGACAGGGCGTAACGAGCAGTACTTC. Translated: CASSYFGTGRNEQYF.

This chain connects TRBV5-1 to TRBJ2-7; 8 nucleotides align to TRBD2. V was clipped by 2 bases and J by 0 bases; unmatched bases: 7. The CDR3 length is 16 residues. The germline CDR1 and CDR2 sequences are SGHRS and YFSETQ. CDR3 loop: CASSLNAGTSSYEQYF. The CDR3 DNA is TGCGCCAGCAGCTTAAACGCCGGGACTAGCTCCTACGAGCAGTACTTC. The variable domain in full, completed from reference TRBV5-1 and TRBJ2-7, reads KAGVTQTPRYLIKTRGQQVTLSCSPISGHRSVSWYQQTPGQGLQFLFEYFSETQRNKGNFPGRFSGRQFSNSRSEMNVSTLELGDSALYLCASSLNAGTSSYEQYFGPGTRLTVT.

V gene TRBV2 combines with J gene TRBJ1-1, with 7 bases lining up with TRBD1. Trimming took 2 bases from V and 1 from J; bases not matched to a gene: 4. This CDR3 is 15 amino acids long. Germline V gene lookup returns CDR1 SNHLY and CDR2 FYNNEI. CDR3 nucleotide sequence: TGTGCCAGCAGTGAAAGCCCAGGGGGGAACACTGAAGCTTTCTTT. Translation gives CASSESPGGNTEAFF.